This T cell receptor beta chain was captured by sequencing in a study of graft-versus-host responses after intestinal transplantation. Germline CDR1 SGHRS, CDR2 YFSETQ. Trimming took 4 bases from V and 2 from J; bases not matched to a gene: 10. The CDR3 is 16 amino acids. About this clone: Its antigen is unidentified.

Notes on the study in general: Some GvH clones were seen earlier in gut or blood, suggesting intestinal origin.

Data came from immunoSEQ multiplex PCR; TCRdb stores just in-frame clones and leaves some out. The repertoire holds about 130,000 clones, with 80% to 95% as singletons. This material consisted of unstimulated CD4+ T cells sorted from spleen or lymph node cells, taken before intestinal transplant. The chain links TRBV5-1 to TRBJ2-7, with 9 bases aligning to TRBD1. This TCR was recovered from a human donor who received an intestinal transplant. As DNA, the CDR3 is TGCGCCAGCAGCCCAAATCCCGGGACAGGGACCTACGAGCAGTACTTC. Amino acid sequence: CASSPNPGTGTYEQYF.